The 12 T cell receptor beta chains in this list originate from one sample, sequenced in a study of cytomegalovirus exposure and HLA in healthy donors. The PCR employed 60 Vbeta primers together with 13 Jbeta primers. Some clones are missing from TCRdb's copy, which holds only in-frame ones; the method was immunoSEQ multiplex PCR. The profile shows about 300,000 clones, 86% of them singletons. The sample comprised PBMCs. The receptors come from a man aged 35-49 years in good health and CMV-seropositive.

The V and J genes are TRBV6-5 and TRBJ2-7, with a tentative D call TRBD1 (6 bases). The germline CDR1 and CDR2 sequences are MNHEY and SVGAGI. The CDR3 has 15 amino acids. Trimming took off 4 bases at V and 1 base at J, with 14 bases between the two ends. The CDR3 here is CASSLRTASSYEQYF. DNA for the CDR3: TGTGCCAGCAGTTTGCGGACAGCCTCTTCCTACGAGCAGTACTTC.

In this sample, this clone turned up once. This rearrangement joins TRBV2 to TRBJ1-4, with 9 bases that match TRBD1. The CDR3 sequence is 14 residues long. The V segment lost 8 bases and the J segment 7 bases; nucleotides outside the gene matches: 8. In germline, CDR1 is SNHLY, CDR2 FYNNEI. The DNA for the CDR3 is TGTGCCAGCCGAAACCGGGACAGGGCTGAAAAACTGTTTTTT. It specifies CASRNRDRAEKLFF.

The chain uses TRBV28 and TRBJ2-7, with 7 nucleotides matching TRBD1. The J segment lost 7 bases and the V segment lost 6 bases, leaving 15 bases of the junction unmatched. The CDR3 is 15 residues long. Germline V lookup: CDR1 MDHEN, CDR2 SYDVKM. The CDR3 DNA reads as TGTGCCAGCAGGCCCTTCCGACAGGGTTTCGGTGAGCAGTACTTC. Protein: CASRPFRQGFGEQYF.

In the case of this clone: This sample includes further DNA sequences coding for the same CDR3. The CDR3 protein is CASSIGRNYGYTF. The CDR3 DNA sequence: TGTGCCAGTAGTATTGGGCGTAACTATGGCTACACCTTC. The chain joins TRBV19 to TRBJ1-2; D is undetermined. Trimming cost V 3 bases and J 1 base, with 6 bases left between them. The CDR3 spans 13 residues. Per the germline V gene, CDR1 is LNHDA and CDR2 is SQIVND (reference sequence).

J is TRBJ1-5 and V is TRBV6-5; D is uncertain. The CDR3 runs to 15 residues. Germline loops: CDR1 MNHEY, CDR2 SVGAGI. Between the trimmed V and J ends, which lost 6 bases and 2 bases, there was a span of 14 bases. Here the CDR3 reads CASRNAAGGNQPQHF. As DNA, the CDR3 is TGTGCCAGCAGAAACGCTGCGGGTGGCAATCAGCCCCAGCATTTT.

The chain combines TRBV2 with TRBJ1-5; D is possibly TRBD1 (5 bases). Trimming cost V 7 bases and J 5 bases, with 12 bases left between them. Germline V gene lookup returns CDR1 SNHLY and CDR2 FYNNEI. There are 13 residues in the CDR3. The CDR3 nucleotides are TGTGCCAGCACGGGGGAGTTGGATCAGCCCCAGCATTTT. This translates into CASTGELDQPQHF. Full variable domain (rest looked up from reference TRBV2 and TRBJ1-5): EPEVTQTPSHQVTQMGQEVILRCVPISNHLYFYWYRQILGQKVEFLVSFYNNEISEKSEIFDDQFSVERPDGSNFTLKIRSTKLEDSAMYFCASTGELDQPQHFGDGTRLSIL.

This sequence joins TRBV5-1 and TRBJ2-7; 11 positions agree with TRBD2. The V segment lost 5 bases and the J segment 0 bases; nucleotides outside the gene matches: 7. Per the germline V gene, CDR1 is SGHRS and CDR2 is YFSETQ. The CDR3 is 16 residues long. The CDR3 DNA reads TGCGCCAGCAGACGGACTAGCGGGTCGAGCTCCTACGAGCAGTACTTC. As protein: CASRRTSGSSSYEQYF.

The chain recombines TRBV9 with TRBJ1-4; the match to TRBD1 covers 8 bases. The CDR3 covers 17 residues. V lost 2 bases, J lost 7 bases, and 13 bases stayed unmatched. CDR1 and CDR2 from the germline V gene are SGDLS and YYNGEE. The CDR3 DNA follows: TGTGCCAGCAGCGTTCGATCGAACAGGGGGGAGCGTGAAAAACTGTTTTTT. This translates into CASSVRSNRGEREKLFF.

CDR3 residues: CASTLTSSYEQYF. The CDR3 DNA is TGTGCCAGCACCTTGACAAGCTCCTACGAGCAGTACTTC. V usage is TRBV2 and J usage is TRBJ2-7; D remains unclear. CDR3 length equals 13 residues. Germline-derived CDR1 and CDR2 are SNHLY and FYNNEI. The germline V and J ends were trimmed by 7 bases and 0 bases, with 10 bases remaining between them.

The chain is built from TRBV2 and TRBJ2-7; TRBD2 aligns across 8 bases. Germline V lookup: CDR1 SNHLY, CDR2 FYNNEI. Unmatched junction bases numbered 15, after V lost 5 bases and J lost 0 bases. The CDR3 totals 18 residues. CDR3 coding DNA: TGTGCCAGCAGTTTCTCGCGGGAGGAAGATTTAAGCTCCTACGAGCAGTACTTC. Translating it yields CASSFSREEDLSSYEQYF.

The chain joins TRBV9 to TRBJ1-2, with D maybe TRBD1 (5 bases). The V gene's germline CDR1 is SGDLS and CDR2 YYNGEE. Trimming left V 5 bases short and J 2 bases short, with 10 bases between. The CDR3 is made up of 13 amino acids. CDR3 bases: TGTGCCAGCAGGGGGGGGACCAACTATGGCTACACCTTC. This encodes CASRGGTNYGYTF.

The chain joins TRBV28 to TRBJ2-4; D call uncertain. This CDR3 comprises 15 residues. Germline lookup yields CDR1 MDHEN and CDR2 SYDVKM. Between the trimmed V and J ends, which lost 5 bases and 0 bases, there was a span of 11 bases. CDR3 bases: TGTGCCAGCAGTCCCCGGGTGGCAGCCAAAAACATTCAGTACTTC. Amino acid sequence: CASSPRVAAKNIQYF.